Below are 13 T cell receptor beta chains sequenced from a single sample in a study of CD8 T cells in ankylosing spondylitis. TCRdb used MiXCR to reprocess the 5' RACE reads, holding one entry per CDR3 protein. The sample has 250,000 or so distinct CDR3 sequences; roughly a quarter are singletons. The sample taken for sequencing was blood, either unsorted or a sorted T cell fraction (not recorded which). Receptors were obtained from a male donor with ankylosing spondylitis or in good health (not recorded which).

This clonotype was observed many times. CDR3 protein: CSARGAGGNQPQHF. The CDR3, as DNA: TGCAGTGCTAGAGGGGCAGGGGGCAATCAGCCCCAGCATTTT. The chain couples TRBV20-1 to TRBJ1-5; D possibly corresponds to TRBD1 (6 bases). Trimming shortened V by 1 base and J by 2 bases, and 9 bases separated the two germline ends. The V gene's germline CDR1 is DFQATT and CDR2 SNEGSKA (reference sequence). The CDR3 extends over 14 amino acids.

V is TRBV18 and J is TRBJ1-1, with 8 positions matching TRBD1. The CDR3 extends over 19 amino acids. CDR1 is KGHSH and CDR2 is LQKENI in the germline V gene. Trimming at V came to 3 bases and at J to 5 bases, leaving 20 bases not matched to a gene. CDR3 loop: CASSPLHQRQGFVDTEAFF. The CDR3 DNA reads as TGTGCCAGCTCACCGTTGCATCAGCGACAGGGGTTCGTGGATACTGAAGCTTTCTTT.

V usage is TRBV11-3 and J usage is TRBJ1-6, with D hard to call. V was trimmed by 3 bases and J by 7 bases, leaving 7 bases between them. The CDR3 totals 13 residues. From germline, CDR1 is SGHNT and CDR2 YENEEA. CDR3 loop: CASSFGQNSPLHF. CDR3 DNA: TGTGCCAGCAGCTTTGGGCAAAATTCACCCCTCCACTTT.

The CDR3 DNA reads TGTGCCATCAGGAGGGAGTCGGGATACAATGAGCAGTTCTTC. It is translated as CAIRRESGYNEQFF. V gene TRBV10-3 combines with J gene TRBJ2-1, with D perhaps TRBD2 (5 bases). V shed 6 bases and J shed 4 bases, with 13 bases lying between them. The germline gives CDR1 ENHRY, CDR2 SYGVKD. The CDR3 contains 14 residues.

This chain connects TRBV9 to TRBJ2-2; TRBD1 matches 8 bases. Looked up from germline, CDR1 is SGDLS and CDR2 is YYNGEE. Unmatched junction bases numbered 11, after V lost 3 bases and J lost 4 bases. The CDR3 has 17 amino acids. DNA of the CDR3: TGTGCCAGCAGCGCCCAGGGACCTGGACAGGGCACCGGGGAGCTGTTTTTT. Protein sequence: CASSAQGPGQGTGELFF.

In its sample, this clonotype was seen many times. The chain has TRBV3-1 and TRBJ2-2; no firm D call. Germline V gene sequence: CDR1 LGHDT, CDR2 YNNKEL (reference sequence). Deletions cut 1 base from V and 6 bases from J, with 9 bases between. This CDR3 comprises 14 residues. CDR3 sequence reads: CASSQVRVSGELFF. CDR3 DNA: TGTGCCAGCAGCCAAGTAAGAGTTTCCGGGGAGCTGTTTTTT.

The rearrangement joins TRBV10-3 to TRBJ2-3; D is unresolved. This CDR3 is 14 amino acids long. Trimming took 3 bases from V and 3 from J, leaving 10 bases between them. Germline CDR1 and CDR2: ENHRY and SYGVKD. The CDR3 reads CAISEVVVTDTQYF. In nucleotides, the CDR3 is TGTGCCATCAGTGAAGTGGTAGTTACAGATACGCAGTATTTT.

The rearrangement links TRBV12-3 or TRBV12-4 to TRBJ2-7, with 7 positions matching TRBD1. The CDR3 extends over 14 amino acids. V trimming: 3 bases; J trimming: 9 bases; junction bases outside the gene matches: 11. This CDR3 is CASSFADRSWVQYF. The CDR3 bases are TGTGCCAGCAGTTTCGCGGACAGGTCGTGGGTGCAGTACTTC.

A few counts support this clonotype. This sequence joins TRBV12-3 or TRBV12-4 and TRBJ1-5, with D perhaps matching TRBD1 (5 bases). This CDR3 is built from 13 residues. Trimming left V 6 bases short and J 7 bases short, with 13 bases between. This chain's CDR3 is CASSVRDRQPQHF. CDR3 bases: TGTGCCAGCAGCGTCAGGGATAGGCAGCCCCAGCATTTT.

The chain has TRBV6-6 and TRBJ2-3; no reliable D call. CDR1 MNHNY and CDR2 SVGAGI come from the germline V gene (reference sequence). V gave up 6 bases and J gave up 6 bases, with 10 bases separating them. The CDR3 loop spans 12 amino acids. CDR3 residues: CASRQNMDTQYF. In DNA form, the CDR3 reads TGTGCCAGCAGACAGAACATGGATACGCAGTATTTT.

The CDR3 nucleotides are TGTGCCAGCAGCCTCTACCGGGACAGCACTGAAGCTTTCTTT. Protein product: CASSLYRDSTEAFF. The rearrangement links TRBV4-2 to TRBJ1-1; 7 nucleotides agree with TRBD1. The germline gives CDR1 LGHNA, CDR2 YNFKEQ. Germline trimming cut 4 bases from V and 4 bases from J; bases unmatched to any gene: 6. CDR3 length: 14 residues.

This chain joins TRBV5-1 and TRBJ2-3; D is possibly TRBD1 or TRBD2 (5 bases each). The length of the CDR3 is 17 residues. Deletions cut 4 bases from V and 0 bases from J, with 18 bases between. Per the germline V gene, CDR1 is SGHRS and CDR2 is YFSETQ. The CDR3 region is CASSTSVLGASTDTQYF. As DNA, the CDR3 is TGCGCCAGCAGCACCAGTGTGCTCGGGGCTAGCACAGATACGCAGTATTTT.

This clonotype was found many times. V and J are TRBV3-1 and TRBJ2-3, with 9 positions matching TRBD2. V lost 0 bases to trimming and J lost 5 bases; unmatched junction nucleotides: 6. The CDR3 is 16 residues long. CDR1 and CDR2 from the germline V gene are LGHDT and YNNKEL (reference sequence). CDR3 residues: CASSQDRRLAEDTQYF. In DNA, the CDR3 is TGTGCCAGCAGCCAAGATCGGAGACTAGCGGAAGATACGCAGTATTTT.